Sequencing of this T cell receptor beta chain was carried out in a study of blood T cell repertoires in COVID-19. Overall study context: Italy, Spain and the United States were the sources of the convalescent and acute COVID-19 samples. PBMCs, B-cell-depleted T cells, or T cells provided the cDNA or gDNA that made up the material.

The CDR3 has 15 residues. Germline lookup yields CDR1 KGHSH and CDR2 LQKENI. The J segment lost 8 bases and the V segment lost 4 bases, leaving 11 bases of the junction unmatched. As handled by the study authors: Estimated nucleated cell counts came from reference gene primer amplification. Profiling relied on immunoSEQ multiplex PCR, and the TCRdb table lists in-frame clones only, not all of them. Clone size and the V and J calls come from that table; the DNA yielded D and trimming. This sample has some 270,000 clones, with 80% to 90% found just once. The chain links TRBV18 to TRBJ1-2, with 9 bases lining up with TRBD1. This TCR was sampled from a woman aged 40 to 50 who had recovered from COVID-19. The specimen was peripheral blood. The CDR3 loop reads CASSLRDREEEGYTF. As DNA, the CDR3 is TGTGCCAGCTCACTACGGGACAGGGAGGAAGAAGGCTACACCTTC. Full variable domain (missing parts from reference TRBV18 and TRBJ1-2): NAGVMQNPRHLVRRRGQEARLRCSPMKGHSHVYWYRQLPEEGLKFMVYLQKENIIDESGMPKERFSAEFPKEGPSILRIQQVVRGDSAAYFCASSLRDREEEGYTFGSGTRLTVV.